This TCR beta chain was recorded in a study of T cells in localized non-small cell lung cancer. Study-level results: Because sequencing included only one region (of the tumor), heterogeneity remains possible.

The data were produced by immunoSEQ multiplex PCR, yet TCRdb's version contains in-frame clones alone and is incomplete. Among 30,000 to 40,000 clones listed, approximately 80% were seen once. Details on this clone: No antigen is known for it.

This receptor was identified in a male donor aged 60 or older with stage III squamous cell lung carcinoma. This specimen consisted of peripheral blood, obtained before any cancer treatment.

In DNA form, the CDR3 reads TGTGCCAGCAGTTTGCGCCGGGACAGTAACCTCGCGAACACCGGGGAGCTGTTTTTT. This encodes CASSLRRDSNLANTGELFF. The J gene is TRBJ2-2, the V gene TRBV28; TRBD1 matches at 7 bases. The CDR3 contains 19 residues. After removal of 3 bases from V and 0 bases from J, the junction contained 13 bases not matched to a gene. The V gene's germline CDR1 is MDHEN and CDR2 SYDVKM.